The 29 T cell receptor beta chains listed next were all sequenced from one sample in a study of cytomegalovirus exposure and HLA in healthy donors. Amplification used 60 Vbeta primers and 13 Jbeta primers. Clones were sequenced by immunoSEQ multiplex PCR, and TCRdb holds only the in-frame ones, with some missing. This table holds under 150,000 clones, roughly 85% found once. The sequencing input was PBMCs. Receptors originate from a man between 35 and 55 years old in good health and CMV-seronegative.

The chain uses TRBV14 and TRBJ2-5, with D possibly TRBD1 on 6 matching bases. The V end was cut by 1 base, the J end by 7 bases, with 13 bases between. In germline, CDR1 is SGHDN, CDR2 FVKESK. This CDR3 has 14 residues. The CDR3 loop is CASSQVTGPGTQYF. The CDR3 coding sequence is TGTGCCAGCAGCCAAGTAACAGGGCCAGGGACCCAGTACTTC. Supplemented by reference TRBV14 and TRBJ2-5, the full variable domain reads EAGVTQFPSHSVIEKGQTVTLRCDPISGHDNLYWYRRVMGKEIKFLLHFVKESKQDESGMPNNRFLAERTGGTYSTLKVQPAELEDSGVYFCASSQVTGPGTQYFGPGTRLLVL.

The chain links TRBV25-1 to TRBJ2-1, with 10 bases fitting TRBD1. Germline CDR1 MGHDK, CDR2 SYGVNS. V trimming: 6 bases; J trimming: 4 bases; junction bases outside the gene matches: 12. The length of the CDR3 is 17 residues. CDR3 sequence (DNA): TGTGCCAGCAGCTCTTTGGACAGGGGGTACGAGTACAATGAGCAGTTCTTC. It yields the protein CASSSLDRGYEYNEQFF.

The chain joins TRBV18 to TRBJ2-5; D may be TRBD2 (6 bases). The germline V and J ends were trimmed by 4 bases and 5 bases, with 14 bases remaining between them. CDR1 and CDR2 (germline): KGHSH, LQKENI. The CDR3 is 14 residues long. CDR3 nucleotides: TGTGCCAGCTCACTAGCGGCTTTAGGGGAGACCCAGTACTTC. Protein product: CASSLAALGETQYF. Full variable domain (remainder filled in from reference TRBV18 and TRBJ2-5): NAGVMQNPRHLVRRRGQEARLRCSPMKGHSHVYWYRQLPEEGLKFMVYLQKENIIDESGMPKERFSAEFPKEGPSILRIQQVVRGDSAAYFCASSLAALGETQYFGPGTRLLVL.

The gene calls are TRBV7-8 and TRBJ2-3; 7 bases are a match to TRBD2. After removal of 3 bases from V and 5 bases from J, the junction contained 2 bases not matched to a gene. The CDR3 is made up of 13 amino acids. The germline gives CDR1 SGHVS, CDR2 FQNEAQ. The CDR3 nucleotides read TGTGCCAGCAGCTTCCCTAGCGGAGATACGCAGTATTTT. It codes for CASSFPSGDTQYF.

This clone was seen a single time. The chain couples TRBV6-5 to TRBJ1-1, with D unclear. V lost 6 bases and J 0 bases, leaving 8 bases between the germline ends. The CDR3 runs to 13 residues. Germline lookup yields CDR1 MNHEY and CDR2 SVGAGI. In DNA, the CDR3 is TGTGCCAGCAGGAGGGTGGTGAACACTGAAGCTTTCTTT. Its protein product is CASRRVVNTEAFF.

The chain has TRBV6-5 and TRBJ1-5; 7 positions match TRBD1. The germline CDR1 and CDR2 sequences are MNHEY and SVGAGI. V shed 5 bases, J shed 5 bases, and the junction held 6 bases outside the gene matches. This CDR3 comprises 14 residues. CDR3 in amino acids: CASSPYRGDQPQHF. The CDR3 DNA reads as TGTGCCAGCAGTCCATACAGGGGAGATCAGCCCCAGCATTTT.

J is TRBJ1-5 and V is TRBV28; D gene ambiguous. Deletions cut 1 base from V and 6 bases from J, with 4 bases between. The germline V gene has CDR1 MDHEN and CDR2 SYDVKM. The CDR3 runs 12 residues. The CDR3 nucleotides are TGTGCCAGCAGTTTATCAATTCAGCCCCAGCATTTT. This translates into CASSLSIQPQHF.

This clone was seen only once. J is TRBJ2-1 and V is TRBV28; 9 bases match TRBD1. V gave up 4 bases and J gave up 2 bases; unmatched junction bases: 6. CDR1 is MDHEN, CDR2 SYDVKM, per germline. This CDR3 has 16 residues. CDR3 protein: CASSSLQGAPYNEQFF. The CDR3 DNA is TGTGCCAGCAGTTCGCTACAGGGGGCCCCCTACAATGAGCAGTTCTTC.

In this sample, this clone turned up a few times. This CDR3 reads CAWNGGLNGYTF. The CDR3 DNA follows: TGTGCCTGGAACGGTGGGCTGAATGGCTACACCTTC. The genes are TRBV30 and TRBJ1-2; D gene ambiguous. The ends were cut back, 4 bases at V and 6 bases at J, with 12 bases in the middle. This CDR3 contains 12 residues. CDR1 and CDR2 from the germline V gene are GTSNPN and SVGIG (reference sequence).

The rearrangement links TRBV9 to TRBJ2-7; D perhaps matches TRBD1 (8 bases). CDR3 size: 16 residues. CDR1 and CDR2 (germline): SGDLS, YYNGEE. Trimming removed 3 bases from V and 5 bases from J, with 21 bases in between. CDR3 DNA: TGTGCCAGCAGCGCATACGAGTGGACAGGGACTAACGAGCAGTACTTC. It codes for CASSAYEWTGTNEQYF.

This rearrangement joins TRBV7-9 to TRBJ2-1; the match to TRBD2 covers 13 bases. This CDR3 is 15 amino acids long. Germline-derived CDR1 and CDR2 are SEHNR and FQNEAQ (reference sequence). J lost 9 bases, V lost 6 bases, and 8 bases had no gene match. DNA of the CDR3: TGTGCCAGCAGACGAACTAGCGGGAGGGCCTCTGAGCAGTTCTTC. This sequence encodes CASRRTSGRASEQFF. Full variable domain (rest looked up from reference TRBV7-9 and TRBJ2-1): DTGVSQNPRHKITKRGQNVTFRCDPISEHNRLYWYRQTLGQGPEFLTYFQNEAQLEKSRLLSDRFSAERPKGSFSTLEIQRTEQGDSAMYLCASRRTSGRASEQFFGPGTRLTVL.

The chain employs TRBV5-1 and TRBJ2-5, with 8 bases that match TRBD1. The CDR3 covers 15 residues. Germline CDR1 SGHRS, CDR2 YFSETQ. Unmatched junction bases numbered 11, after V lost 3 bases and J lost 7 bases. CDR3 loop: CASSSTGTGFRTQYF. The CDR3 DNA follows: TGCGCCAGCAGCTCGACCGGGACAGGATTCAGGACCCAGTACTTC.

This clone was counted once. The V call is TRBV7-9, the J call TRBJ1-2; possibly TRBD1 for D (5 bases). The CDR3 sequence is 12 residues long. CDR1 is SEHNR, CDR2 FQNEAQ, per germline (reference sequence). Trimming shortened V by 2 bases and J by 7 bases, and 8 bases separated the two germline ends. This CDR3 is CASSLFTGGYTF. CDR3 nucleotides: TGTGCCAGCAGCTTATTCACAGGTGGCTACACCTTC.

J is TRBJ1-2 and V is TRBV12-5; D is possibly TRBD1 (5 bases). Germline CDR1 and CDR2: LGHNT and FRNRAP. The CDR3 totals 14 residues. V was shortened by 2 bases and J by 8 bases, with 15 bases between the two germline ends. The CDR3 region has the DNA TGTGCTAGTGGTTTGTACGGGACTGCAGGAGGCTACACCTTC. As protein: CASGLYGTAGGYTF.

The CDR3 nucleotides are TGTGCCAGCAGCTCTCCCCGGGGAGAGGGCTACACCTTC. This sequence encodes CASSSPRGEGYTF. The chain uses TRBV7-3 and TRBJ1-2; no reliable D call. Trimming left V 4 bases short and J 8 bases short, with 14 bases between. CDR1 SGHTA and CDR2 FQGTGA come from the germline V gene. The CDR3 covers 13 residues.

The chain carries TRBV10-3 and TRBJ2-3, with TRBD2 identical over 13 bases. CDR3 length: 17 amino acids. Germline assignment: CDR1 ENHRY and CDR2 SYGVKD. V lost 6 bases and J lost 1; bases outside the gene matches: 7. The CDR3 DNA sequence: TGTGCCATCAGCGGGACTAGCGGGATGGAAGGCACAGATACGCAGTATTTT. Amino acid sequence: CAISGTSGMEGTDTQYF.

The chain joins TRBV7-8 to TRBJ2-1; weak D call: TRBD1 (6 bases). The CDR3 is 17 amino acids. Trimming took 1 base from V and 2 from J, leaving 15 bases between them. Germline CDR1 reads SGHVS; CDR2 reads FQNEAQ. CDR3 sequence reads: CASSLGFRGLPYNEQFF. Here the CDR3 DNA reads TGTGCCAGCAGCTTAGGTTTTAGGGGGTTACCCTACAATGAGCAGTTCTTC.

The rearrangement joins TRBV29-1 to TRBJ2-7; 7 bases agree with TRBD2. This CDR3 contains 15 residues. Germline trimming cut 2 bases from V and 3 bases from J; bases unmatched to any gene: 10. The germline gives CDR1 SQVTM, CDR2 ANQGSEA. The CDR3 nucleotides read TGCAGCGTTGAATGGGCAGCGGGGTTCGACTACGAGCAGTACTTC. This codes for CSVEWAAGFDYEQYF.

This chain connects TRBV12-5 to TRBJ2-5, with D unresolved. The CDR3 has 15 residues. Trimming removed 1 base at V and 4 bases at J, with 13 bases between. Germline lookup yields CDR1 LGHNT and CDR2 FRNRAP. The CDR3 region is CASGLAATLIETQYF. The CDR3 bases are TGTGCTAGTGGTTTGGCCGCAACATTAATAGAGACCCAGTACTTC.

This clone was found a few times. The rearrangement uses TRBV7-8 and TRBJ2-1; 9 bases align to TRBD2. V lost 5 bases to trimming and J lost 3 bases; unmatched junction nucleotides: 14. Germline V gives CDR1 SGHVS, CDR2 FQNEAQ. This CDR3 region has 18 residues. The CDR3, as DNA: TGTGCCAGCAGCCGTAGTAGGGGACGGACTAGCGTCTACAATGAGCAGTTCTTC. It is translated as CASSRSRGRTSVYNEQFF.

The V call is TRBV7-9, the J call TRBJ2-5; TRBD1 might be the D (7 bases). V was shortened by 1 base and J by 5 bases, with 17 bases between the two germline ends. Germline CDR1 is SEHNR and CDR2 is FQNEAQ (reference sequence). CDR3 size: 16 residues. The CDR3 DNA reads as TGTGCCAGCAGCTTAGGAGGCGCAGGGGGGCGGGAGACCCAGTACTTC. This encodes CASSLGGAGGRETQYF.

The rearrangement links TRBV4-3 to TRBJ1-6, with TRBD1 matching 9 bases. The germline V gene has CDR1 LGHNA and CDR2 YSLEER. V gave up 1 base and J gave up 6 bases; unmatched junction bases: 4. CDR3 length equals 16 residues. For the CDR3, the DNA is TGCGCCAGCAGCCAAGTCGGGACAGGGCTTAATTCACCCCTCCACTTT. Its translation is CASSQVGTGLNSPLHF.

The DNA of the CDR3 is TGTGCCAGCATCCGCCGCTTTGGGGGGGAACAAGAAGAGACCCAGTACTTC. Translating gives CASIRRFGGEQEETQYF. The V and J genes are TRBV2 and TRBJ2-5; 7 nucleotides line up with TRBD2. The germline V gene encodes CDR1 SNHLY and CDR2 FYNNEI. The V and J ends lost 7 bases and 3 bases, in that order; junction bases with no gene match: 17. The CDR3 extends over 17 amino acids.

This clone was observed a single time. The chain employs TRBV5-1 and TRBJ2-3; 7 bases are shared with TRBD2. Germline V lookup: CDR1 SGHRS, CDR2 YFSETQ. This CDR3 contains 14 residues. The J segment lost 5 bases and the V segment lost 4 bases, leaving 7 bases of the junction unmatched. The CDR3 loop is CASSQTSYGDTQYF. The CDR3 DNA sequence: TGCGCCAGCAGCCAGACTAGCTACGGAGATACGCAGTATTTT.

The CDR3 is CASSEAGRGYTF. CDR3 DNA sequence: TGTGCCAGCAGTGAGGCAGGAAGAGGCTACACCTTC. The chain uses TRBV2 and TRBJ1-2, with unresolved D. The V end lost 3 bases, the J end lost 8 bases, and 10 bases lay between the germline ends. The CDR3 length is 12 residues. Germline CDR1 and CDR2: SNHLY and FYNNEI. The full variable domain, rest sourced from reference TRBV2 and TRBJ1-2, is EPEVTQTPSHQVTQMGQEVILRCVPISNHLYFYWYRQILGQKVEFLVSFYNNEISEKSEIFDDQFSVERPDGSNFTLKIRSTKLEDSAMYFCASSEAGRGYTFGSGTRLTVV.

This chain joins TRBV12-5 and TRBJ2-7; no reliable D call. Germline lookup yields CDR1 LGHNT and CDR2 FRNRAP. Trimming cost V 5 bases and J 7 bases, with 12 bases left between them. There are 12 residues in the CDR3. The CDR3 is CASGLRVQEQYF. The CDR3 bases are TGTGCTAGTGGTCTCCGGGTCCAGGAGCAGTACTTC.

The chain carries TRBV27 and TRBJ2-1; 10 bases line up with TRBD2. This CDR3 is built from 17 residues. Germline CDR1 is MNHEY and CDR2 is SMNVEV (reference sequence). Trimming took 6 bases from V and 9 from J; bases not matched to a gene: 17. This chain's CDR3 is CASRRAHLAGGQGEQFF. In DNA form, the CDR3 reads TGTGCCAGCAGACGCGCTCACTTAGCGGGAGGCCAAGGTGAGCAGTTCTTC.

The V call is TRBV5-4, the J call TRBJ2-6; D remains unclear. Germline CDR1 SGHNT, CDR2 YYREEE (reference sequence). V was trimmed by 0 bases and J by 1 base, leaving 5 bases between them. The CDR3 covers 15 residues. The CDR3 DNA reads TGTGCCAGCAGCTTGGACCAGTCTGGGGCCAACGTCCTGACTTTC. It specifies CASSLDQSGANVLTF. Full variable domain (outside the CDR3, taken from reference TRBV5-4 and TRBJ2-6): ETGVTQSPTHLIKTRGQQVTLRCSSQSGHNTVSWYQQALGQGPQFIFQYYREEENGRGNFPPRFSGLQFPNYSSELNVNALELDDSALYLCASSLDQSGANVLTFGAGSRLTVL.

The chain couples TRBV7-8 to TRBJ1-5, with TRBD1 identical over 7 bases. Trimming removed 3 bases from V and 3 bases from J; junction bases left unmatched: 5. Germline CDR1 SGHVS, CDR2 FQNEAQ. This CDR3 has 15 residues. This CDR3 reads CASSLDRFFNQPQHF. The CDR3 nucleotides are TGTGCCAGCAGCTTGGACAGGTTCTTCAATCAGCCCCAGCATTTT.